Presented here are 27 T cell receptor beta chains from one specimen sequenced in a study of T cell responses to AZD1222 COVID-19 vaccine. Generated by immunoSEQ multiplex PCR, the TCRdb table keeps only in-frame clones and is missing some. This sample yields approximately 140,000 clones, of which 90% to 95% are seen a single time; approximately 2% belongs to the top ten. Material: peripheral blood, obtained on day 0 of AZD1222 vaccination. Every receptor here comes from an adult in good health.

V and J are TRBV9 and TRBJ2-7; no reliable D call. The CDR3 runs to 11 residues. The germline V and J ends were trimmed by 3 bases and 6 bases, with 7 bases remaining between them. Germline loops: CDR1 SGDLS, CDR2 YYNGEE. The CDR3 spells CASSEGAEQYF. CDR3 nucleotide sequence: TGTGCCAGCAGCGAGGGTGCCGAGCAGTACTTC.

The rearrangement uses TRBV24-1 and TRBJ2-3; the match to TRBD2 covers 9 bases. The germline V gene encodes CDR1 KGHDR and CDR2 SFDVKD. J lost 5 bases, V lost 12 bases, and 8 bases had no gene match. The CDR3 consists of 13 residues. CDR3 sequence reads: CAPAAGGGDTQYF. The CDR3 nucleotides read TGTGCCCCCGCGGCGGGGGGGGGAGATACGCAGTATTTT.

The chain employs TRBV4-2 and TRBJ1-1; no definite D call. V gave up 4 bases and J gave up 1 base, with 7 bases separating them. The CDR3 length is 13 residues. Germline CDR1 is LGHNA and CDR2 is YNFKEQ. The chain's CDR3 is CASSPVKNTEAFF. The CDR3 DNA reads TGTGCCAGCAGCCCTGTAAAGAACACTGAAGCTTTCTTT.

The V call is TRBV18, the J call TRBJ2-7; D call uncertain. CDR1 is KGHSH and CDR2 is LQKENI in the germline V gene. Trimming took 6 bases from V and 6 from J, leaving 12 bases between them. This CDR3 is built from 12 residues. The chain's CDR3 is CASSPWSSEQYF. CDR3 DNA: TGTGCCAGCTCCCCCTGGAGCAGCGAGCAGTACTTC.

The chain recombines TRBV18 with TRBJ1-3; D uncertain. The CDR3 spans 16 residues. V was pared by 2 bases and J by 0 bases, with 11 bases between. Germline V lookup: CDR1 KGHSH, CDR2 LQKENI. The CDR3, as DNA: TGTGCCAGCTCACCAAACAGAACCGCCTCTGGAAACACCATATATTTT. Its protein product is CASSPNRTASGNTIYF.

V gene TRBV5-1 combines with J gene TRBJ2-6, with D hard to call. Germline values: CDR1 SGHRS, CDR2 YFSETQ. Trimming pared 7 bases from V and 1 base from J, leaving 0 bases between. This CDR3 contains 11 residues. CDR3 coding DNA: TGCGCCAGCTCTGGGGCCAACGTCCTGACTTTC. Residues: CASSGANVLTF.

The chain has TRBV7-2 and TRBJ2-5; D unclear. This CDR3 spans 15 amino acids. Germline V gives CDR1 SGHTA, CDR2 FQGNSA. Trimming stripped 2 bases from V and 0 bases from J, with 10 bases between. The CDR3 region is CASSLYSKNQETQYF. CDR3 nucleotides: TGTGCCAGCAGCTTATACTCAAAAAACCAAGAGACCCAGTACTTC.

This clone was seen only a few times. The CDR3 loop is CASSRRTGGEDNEQFF. The CDR3 DNA follows: TGCGCCAGCAGCAGAAGGACAGGGGGCGAGGACAATGAGCAGTTCTTC. The chain carries TRBV5-1 and TRBJ2-1, with 11 nucleotides matching TRBD1. From germline, CDR1 is SGHRS and CDR2 YFSETQ. With 4 bases clipped from V and 5 bases from J, the junction kept 8 bases outside the gene matches. The CDR3 is 16 amino acids.

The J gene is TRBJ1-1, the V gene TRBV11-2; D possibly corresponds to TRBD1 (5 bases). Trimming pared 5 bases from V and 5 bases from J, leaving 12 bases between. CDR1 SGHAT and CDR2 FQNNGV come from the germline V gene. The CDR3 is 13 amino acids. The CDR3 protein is CASSGRGLTEAFF. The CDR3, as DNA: TGTGCCAGCAGCGGGAGGGGACTAACTGAAGCTTTCTTT.

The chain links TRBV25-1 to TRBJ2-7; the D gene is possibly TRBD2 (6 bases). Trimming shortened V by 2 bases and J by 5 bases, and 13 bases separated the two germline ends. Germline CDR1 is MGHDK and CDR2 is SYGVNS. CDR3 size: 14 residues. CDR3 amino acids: CASSEGGSGHEQYF. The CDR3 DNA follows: TGTGCCAGCAGTGAAGGAGGGAGTGGGCACGAGCAGTACTTC.

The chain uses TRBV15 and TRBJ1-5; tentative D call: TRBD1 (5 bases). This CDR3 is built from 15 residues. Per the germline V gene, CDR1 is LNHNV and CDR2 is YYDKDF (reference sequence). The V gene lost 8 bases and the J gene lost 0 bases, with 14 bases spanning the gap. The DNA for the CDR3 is TGTGCCACCCGGCGAGGACACAATAGCAATCAGCCCCAGCATTTT. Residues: CATRRGHNSNQPQHF.

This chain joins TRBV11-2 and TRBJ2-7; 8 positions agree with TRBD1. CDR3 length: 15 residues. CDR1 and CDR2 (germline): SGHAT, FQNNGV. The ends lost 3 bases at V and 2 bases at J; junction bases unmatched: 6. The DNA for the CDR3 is TGTGCCAGCAGCTTGTCTGGGACAGGCGCCTACGAGCAGTACTTC. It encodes CASSLSGTGAYEQYF.

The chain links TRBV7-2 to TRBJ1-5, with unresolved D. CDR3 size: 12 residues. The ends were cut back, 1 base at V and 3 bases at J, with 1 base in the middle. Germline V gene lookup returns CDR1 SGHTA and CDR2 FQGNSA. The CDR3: CASSLDNQPQHF. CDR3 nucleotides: TGTGCCAGCAGCTTAGACAATCAGCCCCAGCATTTT.

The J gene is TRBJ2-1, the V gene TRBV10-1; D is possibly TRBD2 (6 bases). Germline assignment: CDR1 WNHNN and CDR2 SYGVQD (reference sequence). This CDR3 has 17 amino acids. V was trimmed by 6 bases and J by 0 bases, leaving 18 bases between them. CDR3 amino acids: CASRTPWAAGSYNEQFF. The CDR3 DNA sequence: TGCGCCAGCAGGACCCCCTGGGCAGCGGGCTCCTACAATGAGCAGTTCTTC.

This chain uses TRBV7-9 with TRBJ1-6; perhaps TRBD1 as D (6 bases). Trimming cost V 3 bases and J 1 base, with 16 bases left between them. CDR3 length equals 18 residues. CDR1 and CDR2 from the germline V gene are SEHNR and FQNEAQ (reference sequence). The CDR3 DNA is TGTGCCAGCAGCTTTAATACTGGGGGCGCATCCTATAATTCACCCCTCCACTTT. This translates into CASSFNTGGASYNSPLHF. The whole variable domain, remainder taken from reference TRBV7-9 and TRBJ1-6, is DTGVSQNPRHKITKRGQNVTFRCDPISEHNRLYWYRQTLGQGPEFLTYFQNEAQLEKSRLLSDRFSAERPKGSFSTLEIQRTEQGDSAMYLCASSFNTGGASYNSPLHFGNGTRLTVT.

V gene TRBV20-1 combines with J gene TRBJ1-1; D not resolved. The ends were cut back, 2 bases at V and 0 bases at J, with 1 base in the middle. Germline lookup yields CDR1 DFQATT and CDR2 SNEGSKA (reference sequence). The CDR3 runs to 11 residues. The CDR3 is CSARMNTEAFF. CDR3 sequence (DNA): TGCAGTGCTAGAATGAACACTGAAGCTTTCTTT.

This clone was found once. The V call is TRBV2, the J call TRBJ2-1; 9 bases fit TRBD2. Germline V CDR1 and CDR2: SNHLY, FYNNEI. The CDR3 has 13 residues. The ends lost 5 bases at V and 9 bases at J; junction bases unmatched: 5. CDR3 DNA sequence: TGTGCCAGCAGTACTAGCGGGTCGGGTGAGCAGTTCTTC. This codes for CASSTSGSGEQFF.

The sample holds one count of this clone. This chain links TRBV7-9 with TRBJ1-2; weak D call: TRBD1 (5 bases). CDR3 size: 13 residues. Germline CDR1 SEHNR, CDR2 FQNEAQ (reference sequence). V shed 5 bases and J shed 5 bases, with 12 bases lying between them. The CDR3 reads CASSITDSYGYTF. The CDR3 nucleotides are TGTGCCAGCAGCATCACCGACAGTTATGGCTACACCTTC. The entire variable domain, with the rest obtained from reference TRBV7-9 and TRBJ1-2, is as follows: DTGVSQNPRHKITKRGQNVTFRCDPISEHNRLYWYRQTLGQGPEFLTYFQNEAQLEKSRLLSDRFSAERPKGSFSTLEIQRTEQGDSAMYLCASSITDSYGYTFGSGTRLTVV.

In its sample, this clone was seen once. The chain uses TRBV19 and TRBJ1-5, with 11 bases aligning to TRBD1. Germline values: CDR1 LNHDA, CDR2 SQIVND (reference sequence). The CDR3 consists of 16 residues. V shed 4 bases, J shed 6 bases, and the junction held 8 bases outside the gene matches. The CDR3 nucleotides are TGTGCCAGTAGTACCCCCGGACAGGGGGCGAGTCAGCCCCAGCATTTT. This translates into CASSTPGQGASQPQHF.

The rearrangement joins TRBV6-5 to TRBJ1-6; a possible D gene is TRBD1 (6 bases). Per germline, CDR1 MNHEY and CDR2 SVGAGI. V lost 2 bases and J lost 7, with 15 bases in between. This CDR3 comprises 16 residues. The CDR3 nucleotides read TGTGCCAGCAGTTACGATGGGGGCAGAAGGAATTCACCCCTCCACTTT. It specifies CASSYDGGRRNSPLHF.

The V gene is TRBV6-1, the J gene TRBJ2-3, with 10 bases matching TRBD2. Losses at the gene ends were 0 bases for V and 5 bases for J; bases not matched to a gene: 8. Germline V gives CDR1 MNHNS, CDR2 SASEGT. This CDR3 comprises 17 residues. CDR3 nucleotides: TGTGCCAGCAGTGAAGCGCGGGCTAGCGGGGGCCTAGATACGCAGTATTTT. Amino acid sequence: CASSEARASGGLDTQYF.

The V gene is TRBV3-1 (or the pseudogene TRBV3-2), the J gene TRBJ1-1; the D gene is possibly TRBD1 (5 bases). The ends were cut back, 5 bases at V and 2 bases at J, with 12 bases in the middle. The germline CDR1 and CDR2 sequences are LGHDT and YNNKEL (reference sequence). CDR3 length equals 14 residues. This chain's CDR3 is CASSGRAGNTEAFF. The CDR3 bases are TGTGCCAGCAGCGGCAGGGCAGGCAACACTGAAGCTTTCTTT.

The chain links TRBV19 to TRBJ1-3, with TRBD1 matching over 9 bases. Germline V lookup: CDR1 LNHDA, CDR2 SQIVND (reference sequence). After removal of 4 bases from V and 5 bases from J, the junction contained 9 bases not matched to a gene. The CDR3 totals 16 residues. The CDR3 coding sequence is TGTGCCAGTAGTAAACCCGGGACAGGGTTCCGAAACACCATATATTTT. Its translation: CASSKPGTGFRNTIYF.

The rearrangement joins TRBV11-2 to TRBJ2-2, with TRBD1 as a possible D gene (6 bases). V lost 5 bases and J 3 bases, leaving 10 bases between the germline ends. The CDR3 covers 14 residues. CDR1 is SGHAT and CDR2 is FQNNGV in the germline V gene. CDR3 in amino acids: CASSVHRDTGELFF. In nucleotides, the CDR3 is TGTGCCAGCAGCGTTCACAGGGACACCGGGGAGCTGTTTTTT.

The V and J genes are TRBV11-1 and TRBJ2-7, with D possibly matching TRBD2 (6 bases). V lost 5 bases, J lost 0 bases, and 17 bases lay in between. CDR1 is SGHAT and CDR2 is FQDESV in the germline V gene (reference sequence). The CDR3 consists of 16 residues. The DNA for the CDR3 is TGTGCCAGCAGCCAGAAGACTAGATTAAGCTCCTACGAGCAGTACTTC. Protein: CASSQKTRLSSYEQYF.

The CDR3 region is CSYGTNEQFF. As DNA, the CDR3 is TGCAGCTACGGAACGAATGAGCAGTTCTTC. The genes are TRBV29-1 and TRBJ2-1; D remains unclear. The CDR3 is 10 residues long. Germline values: CDR1 SQVTM, CDR2 ANQGSEA. V was shortened by 8 bases and J by 7 bases, with 9 bases between the two germline ends.

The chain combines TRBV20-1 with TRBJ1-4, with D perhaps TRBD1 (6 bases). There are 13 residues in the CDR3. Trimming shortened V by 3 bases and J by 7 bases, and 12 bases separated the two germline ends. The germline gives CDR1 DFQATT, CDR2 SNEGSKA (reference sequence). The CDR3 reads CSASESGAEKLFF. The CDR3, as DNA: TGCAGTGCTAGTGAATCAGGGGCTGAAAAACTGTTTTTT.